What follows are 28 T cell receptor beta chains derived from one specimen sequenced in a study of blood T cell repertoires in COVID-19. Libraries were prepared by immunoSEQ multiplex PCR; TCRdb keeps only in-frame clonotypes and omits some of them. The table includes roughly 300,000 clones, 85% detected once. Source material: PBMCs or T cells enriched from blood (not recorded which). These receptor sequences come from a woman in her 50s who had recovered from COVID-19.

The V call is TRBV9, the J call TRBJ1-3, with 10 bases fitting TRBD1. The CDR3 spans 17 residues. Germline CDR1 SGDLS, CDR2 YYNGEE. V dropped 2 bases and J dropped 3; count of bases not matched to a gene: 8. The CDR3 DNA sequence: TGTGCCAGCAGCGTCCGGGACAGGGGTTTGTTTGGAAACACCATATATTTT. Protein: CASSVRDRGLFGNTIYF. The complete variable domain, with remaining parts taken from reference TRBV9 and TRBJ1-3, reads DSGVTQTPKHLITATGQRVTLRCSPRSGDLSVYWYQQSLDQGLQFLIQYYNGEERAKGNILERFSAQQFPDLHSELNLSSLELGDSALYFCASSVRDRGLFGNTIYFGEGSWLTVV.

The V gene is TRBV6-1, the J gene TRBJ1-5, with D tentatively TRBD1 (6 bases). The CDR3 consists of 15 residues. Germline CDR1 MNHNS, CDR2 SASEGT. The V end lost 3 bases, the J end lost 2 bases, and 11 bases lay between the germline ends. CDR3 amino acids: CASSEIAGGNQPQHF. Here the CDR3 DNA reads TGTGCCAGCAGTGAGATCGCAGGGGGCAATCAGCCCCAGCATTTT.

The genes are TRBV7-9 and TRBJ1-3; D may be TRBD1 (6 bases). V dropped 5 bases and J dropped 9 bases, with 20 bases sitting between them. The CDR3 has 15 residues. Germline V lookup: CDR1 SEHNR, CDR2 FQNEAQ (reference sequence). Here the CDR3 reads CASSHSWGTGPTIYF. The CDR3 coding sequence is TGTGCCAGCAGCCACAGTTGGGGTACAGGGCCCACCATATATTTT.

CDR3 in DNA: TGTGCCAGCAGCCAAGGGACAGGGTTCCTGGATACGCAGTATTTT. Translation gives CASSQGTGFLDTQYF. The chain carries TRBV3-1 (or the pseudogene TRBV3-2) and TRBJ2-3; 8 bases agree with TRBD1. The length of the CDR3 is 15 residues. CDR1 is LGHDT, CDR2 YNNKEL, per germline (reference sequence). The V segment lost 1 base and the J segment 6 bases; nucleotides outside the gene matches: 6.

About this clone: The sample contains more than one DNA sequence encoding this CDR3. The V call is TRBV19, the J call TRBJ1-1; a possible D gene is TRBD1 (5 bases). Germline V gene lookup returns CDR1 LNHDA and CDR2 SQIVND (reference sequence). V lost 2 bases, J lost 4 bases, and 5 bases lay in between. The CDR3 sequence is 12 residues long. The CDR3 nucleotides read TGTGCCAGTAGTATAAGGGGCACTGAAGCTTTCTTT. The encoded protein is CASSIRGTEAFF.

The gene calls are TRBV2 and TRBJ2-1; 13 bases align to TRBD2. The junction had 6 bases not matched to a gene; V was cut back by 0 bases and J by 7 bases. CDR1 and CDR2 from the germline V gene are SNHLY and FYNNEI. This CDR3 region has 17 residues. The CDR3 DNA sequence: TGTGCCAGCAGTGAAGCACGGACTAGCGGGAGTCGGAATGAGCAGTTCTTC. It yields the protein CASSEARTSGSRNEQFF.

The CDR3 sequence: CASSLGQGFDEQYF. The CDR3, as DNA: TGTGCCAGCTCACTGGGGCAGGGATTTGACGAGCAGTACTTC. The chain recombines TRBV18 with TRBJ2-7; weak D call: TRBD1 (5 bases). The V gene's germline CDR1 is KGHSH and CDR2 LQKENI. With 4 bases removed from V and 5 bases from J, the gap between germline ends came to 15 bases. The CDR3 spans 14 residues.

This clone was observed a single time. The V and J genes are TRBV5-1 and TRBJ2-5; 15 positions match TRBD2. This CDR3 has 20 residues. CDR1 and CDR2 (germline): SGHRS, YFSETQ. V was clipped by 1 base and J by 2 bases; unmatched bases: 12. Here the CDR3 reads CASSLMTGLAGGPWQETQYF. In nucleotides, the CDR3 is TGCGCCAGCAGCTTGATGACCGGACTAGCGGGAGGGCCGTGGCAAGAGACCCAGTACTTC.

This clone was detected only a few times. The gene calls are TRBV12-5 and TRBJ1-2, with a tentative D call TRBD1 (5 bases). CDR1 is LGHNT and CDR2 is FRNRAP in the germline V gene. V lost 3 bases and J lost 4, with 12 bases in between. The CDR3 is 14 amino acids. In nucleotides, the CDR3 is TGTGCTAGTGGTTTCCCCAACAGGCCCTATGGCTACACCTTC. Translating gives CASGFPNRPYGYTF.

This CDR3 is CASTKGGAGETQYF. CDR3 in DNA: TGTGCCAGCACCAAAGGGGGCGCGGGGGAGACCCAGTACTTC. This chain connects TRBV7-7 to TRBJ2-5, with D tentatively TRBD1 (7 bases). The V gene lost 7 bases and the J gene lost 5 bases, with 17 bases spanning the gap. CDR1 is SSHAT, CDR2 FNYEAQ, per germline (reference sequence). The CDR3 covers 14 residues.

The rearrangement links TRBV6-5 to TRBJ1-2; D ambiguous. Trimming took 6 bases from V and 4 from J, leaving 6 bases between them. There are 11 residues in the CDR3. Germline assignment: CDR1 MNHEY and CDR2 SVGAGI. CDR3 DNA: TGTGCCAGCAGGGCCATCTATGGCTACACCTTC. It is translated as CASRAIYGYTF.

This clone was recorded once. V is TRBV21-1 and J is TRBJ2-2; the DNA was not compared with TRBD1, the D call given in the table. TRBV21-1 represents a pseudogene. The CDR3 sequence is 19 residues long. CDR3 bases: TGTGCCAGCAGCAAAAATAACAGTCCCTCCATTATGAACACCGGGGAGCTGTTTTTT. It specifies CASSKNNSPSIMNTGELFF.

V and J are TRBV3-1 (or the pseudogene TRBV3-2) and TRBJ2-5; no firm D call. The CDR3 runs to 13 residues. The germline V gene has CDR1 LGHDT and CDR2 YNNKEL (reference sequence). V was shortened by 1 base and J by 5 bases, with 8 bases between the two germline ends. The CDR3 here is CASSQALGETQYF. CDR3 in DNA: TGTGCCAGCAGCCAAGCCCTGGGCGAGACCCAGTACTTC.

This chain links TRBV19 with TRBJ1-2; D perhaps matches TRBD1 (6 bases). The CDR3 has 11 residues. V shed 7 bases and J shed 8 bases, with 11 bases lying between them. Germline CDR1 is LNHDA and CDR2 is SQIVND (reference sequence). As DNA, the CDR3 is TGTGCCAGTATGGGGGCGCGGGGCTACACCTTC. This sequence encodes CASMGARGYTF.

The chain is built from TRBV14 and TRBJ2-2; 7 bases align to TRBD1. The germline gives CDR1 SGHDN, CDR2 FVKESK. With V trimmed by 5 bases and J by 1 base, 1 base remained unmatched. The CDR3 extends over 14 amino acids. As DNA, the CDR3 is TGTGCCAGCAGCTACAGGGGGAACACCGGGGAGCTGTTTTTT. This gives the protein CASSYRGNTGELFF.

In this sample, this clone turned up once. CDR3 in DNA: TGTGCCAGCAGTGAATGGGCAGTCTACGAGCAGTACTTC. Amino acids: CASSEWAVYEQYF. V gene TRBV6-1 combines with J gene TRBJ2-7; D remains unclear. Germline assignment: CDR1 MNHNS and CDR2 SASEGT. Between the trimmed V and J ends, which lost 2 bases and 3 bases, there was a span of 8 bases. This CDR3 has 13 amino acids.

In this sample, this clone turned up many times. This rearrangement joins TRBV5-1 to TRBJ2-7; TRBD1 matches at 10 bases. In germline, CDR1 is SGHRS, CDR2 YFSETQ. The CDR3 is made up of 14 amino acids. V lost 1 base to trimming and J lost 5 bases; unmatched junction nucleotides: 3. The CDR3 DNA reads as TGCGCCAGCAGCTTGACCGGGACAGGGGACGAGCAGTACTTC. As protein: CASSLTGTGDEQYF.

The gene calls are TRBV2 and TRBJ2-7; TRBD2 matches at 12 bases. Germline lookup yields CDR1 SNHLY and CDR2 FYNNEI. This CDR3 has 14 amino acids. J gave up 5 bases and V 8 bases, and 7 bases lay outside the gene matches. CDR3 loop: CASSGLAGPNEQYF. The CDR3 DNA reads TGTGCCAGCTCAGGACTAGCGGGACCCAACGAGCAGTACTTC.

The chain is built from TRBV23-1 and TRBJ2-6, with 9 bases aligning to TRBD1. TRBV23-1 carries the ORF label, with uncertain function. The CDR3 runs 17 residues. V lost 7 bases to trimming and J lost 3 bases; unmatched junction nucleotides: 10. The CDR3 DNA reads TGCGCCAGCATTTCCTCACAGGGGGCTAATGGGGCCAACGTCCTGACTTTC. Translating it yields CASISSQGANGANVLTF.

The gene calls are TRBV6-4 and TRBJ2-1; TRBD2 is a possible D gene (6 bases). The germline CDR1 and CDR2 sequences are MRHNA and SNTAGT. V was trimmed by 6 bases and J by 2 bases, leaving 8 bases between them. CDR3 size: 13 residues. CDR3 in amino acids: CASSREPYNEQFF. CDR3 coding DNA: TGTGCCAGCAGCCGGGAGCCCTACAATGAGCAGTTCTTC.

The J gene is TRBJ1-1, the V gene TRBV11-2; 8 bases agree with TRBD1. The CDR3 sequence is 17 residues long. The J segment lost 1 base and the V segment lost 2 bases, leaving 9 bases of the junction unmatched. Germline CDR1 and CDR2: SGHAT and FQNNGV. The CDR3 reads CASSLHNPGQANTEAFF. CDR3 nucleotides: TGTGCCAGCAGCTTACACAACCCGGGACAGGCGAACACTGAAGCTTTCTTT.

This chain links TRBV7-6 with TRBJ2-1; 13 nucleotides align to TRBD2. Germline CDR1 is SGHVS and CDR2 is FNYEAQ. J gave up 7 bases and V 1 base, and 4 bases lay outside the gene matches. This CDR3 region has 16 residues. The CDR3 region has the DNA TGTGCCAGCAGCTTAGGGGCGGGACTAGCGGGAAATGAGCAGTTCTTC. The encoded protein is CASSLGAGLAGNEQFF.

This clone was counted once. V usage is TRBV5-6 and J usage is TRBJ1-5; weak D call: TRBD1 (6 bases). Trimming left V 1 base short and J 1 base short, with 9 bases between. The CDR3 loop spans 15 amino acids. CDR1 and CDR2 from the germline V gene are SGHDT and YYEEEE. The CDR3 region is CASSLSGQSNQPQHF. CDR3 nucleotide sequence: TGTGCCAGCAGCTTGTCCGGACAGAGCAATCAGCCCCAGCATTTT.

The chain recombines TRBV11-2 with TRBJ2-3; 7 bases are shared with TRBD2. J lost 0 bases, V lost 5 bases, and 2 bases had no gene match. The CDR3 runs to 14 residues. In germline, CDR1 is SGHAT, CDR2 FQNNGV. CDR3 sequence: CASSRTRSTDTQYF. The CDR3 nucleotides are TGTGCCAGCAGCCGGACTAGGAGCACAGATACGCAGTATTTT.

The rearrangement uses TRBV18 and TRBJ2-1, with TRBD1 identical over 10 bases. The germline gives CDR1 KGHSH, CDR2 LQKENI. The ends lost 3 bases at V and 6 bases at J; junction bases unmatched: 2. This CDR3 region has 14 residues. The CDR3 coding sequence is TGTGCCAGCTCACCTGGACAGGGGGGCAATGAGCAGTTCTTC. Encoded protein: CASSPGQGGNEQFF.

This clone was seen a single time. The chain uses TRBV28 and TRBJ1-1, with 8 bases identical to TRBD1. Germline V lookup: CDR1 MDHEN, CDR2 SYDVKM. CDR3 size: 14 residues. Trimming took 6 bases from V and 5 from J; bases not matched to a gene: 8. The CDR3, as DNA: TGTGCCAGCAGCTCTCTGGACAGGGTTACTGAAGCTTTCTTT. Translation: CASSSLDRVTEAFF. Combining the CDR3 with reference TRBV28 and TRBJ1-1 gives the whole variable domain DVKVTQSSRYLVKRTGEKVFLECVQDMDHENMFWYRQDPGLGLRLIYFSYDVKMKEKGDIPEGYSVSREKKERFSLILESASTNQTSMYLCASSSLDRVTEAFFGQGTRLTVV.

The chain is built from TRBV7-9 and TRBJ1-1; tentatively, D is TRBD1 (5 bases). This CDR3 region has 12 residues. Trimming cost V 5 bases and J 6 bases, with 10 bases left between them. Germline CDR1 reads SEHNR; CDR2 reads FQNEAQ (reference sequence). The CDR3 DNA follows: TGTGCCAGCAGCCCGACAGTGCCTGAAGCTTTCTTT. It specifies CASSPTVPEAFF. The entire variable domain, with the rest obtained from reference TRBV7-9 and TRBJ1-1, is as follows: DTGVSQNPRHKITKRGQNVTFRCDPISEHNRLYWYRQTLGQGPEFLTYFQNEAQLEKSRLLSDRFSAERPKGSFSTLEIQRTEQGDSAMYLCASSPTVPEAFFGQGTRLTVV.

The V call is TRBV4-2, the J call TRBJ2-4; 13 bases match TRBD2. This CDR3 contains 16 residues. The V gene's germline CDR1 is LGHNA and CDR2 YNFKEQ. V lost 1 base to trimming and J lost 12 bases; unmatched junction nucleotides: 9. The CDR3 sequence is CASSQAITSGGAYQYF. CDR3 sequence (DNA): TGTGCCAGCAGCCAAGCTATCACTAGCGGGGGGGCTTATCAGTACTTC.